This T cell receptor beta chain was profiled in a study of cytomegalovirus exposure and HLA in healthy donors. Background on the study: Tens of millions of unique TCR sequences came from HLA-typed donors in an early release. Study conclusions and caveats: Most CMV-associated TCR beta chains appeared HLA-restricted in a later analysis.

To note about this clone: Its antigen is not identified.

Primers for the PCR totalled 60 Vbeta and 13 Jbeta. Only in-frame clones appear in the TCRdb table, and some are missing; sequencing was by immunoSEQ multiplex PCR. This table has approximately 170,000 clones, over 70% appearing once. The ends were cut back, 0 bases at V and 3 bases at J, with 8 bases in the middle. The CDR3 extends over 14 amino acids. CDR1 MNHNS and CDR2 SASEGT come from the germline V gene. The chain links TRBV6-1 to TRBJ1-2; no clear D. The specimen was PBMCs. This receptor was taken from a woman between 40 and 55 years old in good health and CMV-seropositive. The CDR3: CASSEAQIYYGYTF. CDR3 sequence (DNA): TGTGCCAGCAGTGAAGCACAAATATACTATGGCTACACCTTC.